This paragraph reports one TCR beta chain. The source of the sample is a study of T cell changes during pregnancy in multiple sclerosis. This CDR3 contains 15 residues. Germline CDR1 and CDR2: LNHDA and SQIVND (reference sequence). V dropped 8 bases and J dropped 4; count of bases not matched to a gene: 6. The assay was immunoSEQ multiplex PCR, and TCRdb's table has in-frame clones only and misses some. Of about 18,000 clones in the sample, about 83% were seen once. This specimen consisted of CD8+ T cells from peripheral blood mononuclear cells, obtained after pregnancy. The chain employs TRBV19 and TRBJ1-5; 12 nucleotides align to TRBD1. The receptor comes from a female donor with multiple sclerosis, enrolled in a pregnancy study. The CDR3 DNA sequence: TGTGCCAGTCGGGACAGGGGGCTTCCTAATCAGCCCCAGCATTTT. The encoded protein is CASRDRGLPNQPQHF.